This T cell receptor (beta chain) was documented in a study of T-cell reconstitution after alpha-beta-depleted transplantation in children. The study, taken as a whole, reports: Once a year had passed after transplant, T-cell counts and diversity came mostly from newly produced T cells.

Preparing the TCRbeta library involved the use of unique molecular identifiers. TCRdb re-called the PCR reads with MiXCR, one entry per CDR3 protein. The sample has approximately 630,000 distinct CDR3 sequences; around 13% are singletons. Ten or more counts support this clonotype. Its antigen remains unidentified. This CDR3 contains 13 residues. Trimming removed 5 bases from V and 6 bases from J, with 12 bases in between. Per germline, CDR1 SGHRS and CDR2 YFSETQ. The chain couples TRBV5-1 to TRBJ2-1; D ambiguous. The sequences come from PBMCs, collected before TCRalphabeta/CD19-depleted stem cell transplant. This receptor was identified in a girl aged 2 to 9 with congenital amegakaryocytic thrombocytopenia, due to receive a stem cell transplant. CDR3 protein: CASSYGPGNEQFF. DNA for the CDR3: TGCGCCAGCAGTTATGGCCCTGGCAATGAGCAGTTCTTC.